A single sample gave rise to the 7 T cell receptor beta chains below, sequenced in a study of cytomegalovirus exposure and HLA in healthy donors listed by TCRdb under 2017. Library preparation was by the immunoSEQ multiplex PCR assay. For the multiplex PCR, a mixture combining 60 forward primers for TCR Vbeta segments and 13 reverse primers for TCR Jbeta segments was used. What TCRdb holds here is the immuneACCESS table cut down to in-frame rearrangements. Part of the clones is not present; checked against another copy, under half of the missing clones reflect an unresolved V gene, and the others are unexplained. The sample table records more than 150,000 clones; approximately 78% of these occur just once. The biggest ten clones account for approximately 0.8% of the sample. Material: PBMCs. The receptor source for this set is a woman aged 18-35 years in good health and CMV-seronegative.

V gene TRBV13 combines with J gene TRBJ2-7; 9 nucleotides line up with TRBD2. Germline CDR1 and CDR2: PRHDT and FYEKMQ (reference sequence). The J segment lost 7 bases and the V segment lost 6 bases, leaving 7 bases of the junction unmatched. The CDR3 contains 13 residues. DNA of the CDR3: TGTGCCAGCAGTGATAGCGGGAGCGCAGAGCAGTACTTC. It codes for CASSDSGSAEQYF.

The chain carries TRBV6-1 and TRBJ1-5; D gene unclear. The V and J ends lost 2 bases and 0 bases respectively, with 11 bases between them. Germline CDR1 and CDR2: MNHNS and SASEGT. This CDR3 is built from 16 residues. The CDR3 is CASSEQINYSNQPQHF. The CDR3 nucleotides are TGTGCCAGCAGTGAACAGATCAACTATAGCAATCAGCCCCAGCATTTT.

V is TRBV6-5 and J is TRBJ1-1; maybe TRBD1 (5 bases). V dropped 6 bases and J dropped 1 base, with 9 bases sitting between them. The germline CDR1 and CDR2 sequences are MNHEY and SVGAGI. The CDR3 extends over 13 amino acids. CDR3 region: CASRPQENTEAFF. The CDR3 bases are TGTGCCAGCAGGCCACAGGAGAACACTGAAGCTTTCTTT.

This chain uses TRBV7-2 with TRBJ2-5, with D possibly TRBD1 on 7 matching bases. Trimming took 5 bases from V and 3 from J, leaving 13 bases between them. Germline assignment: CDR1 SGHTA and CDR2 FQGNSA. The CDR3 runs 14 residues. The CDR3 region is CASSRGTAKETQYF. CDR3 in DNA: TGTGCCAGCAGCCGCGGGACAGCCAAAGAGACCCAGTACTTC.

This rearrangement joins TRBV25-1 to TRBJ1-2; 11 positions match TRBD1. The CDR3 extends over 16 amino acids. Germline assignment: CDR1 MGHDK and CDR2 SYGVNS. The junction had 7 bases not matched to a gene; V was cut back by 3 bases and J by 4 bases. CDR3 loop: CASSDYGTGGGYGYTF. Written as DNA, the CDR3 is TGTGCCAGCAGTGATTACGGGACAGGGGGTGGCTATGGCTACACCTTC.

This rearrangement joins TRBV30 to TRBJ1-4; no reliable D call. Germline V gives CDR1 GTSNPN, CDR2 SVGIG (reference sequence). Trimming stripped 5 bases from V and 7 bases from J, with 11 bases between. The CDR3 spans 12 residues. DNA of the CDR3: TGTGCCTGGCTCTTTCGGGGTGAAAAACTGTTTTTT. Amino acids: CAWLFRGEKLFF.

The chain combines TRBV19 with TRBJ2-5; 14 bases agree with TRBD2. CDR1 is LNHDA and CDR2 is SQIVND in the germline V gene (reference sequence). CDR3 length: 16 residues. V lost 7 bases, J lost 4 bases, and 8 bases stayed unmatched. The CDR3 region is CASTIGTSGSRETQYF. Here the CDR3 DNA reads TGTGCCAGTACCATTGGGACTAGCGGGAGTAGAGAGACCCAGTACTTC.